A single T cell receptor (beta chain) is shown here with its context. Antigen unknown. The entry originates in a study of cytomegalovirus exposure and HLA in healthy donors. Use of 60 Vbeta and 13 Jbeta primers characterized the PCR. Profiling relied on immunoSEQ multiplex PCR, and the TCRdb table lists in-frame clones only, not all of them. Of 95,000 to 150,000 clones listed, about 60% were seen once; the top ten hold about a tenth. General observations from the study: Listed as cytomegalovirus-associated were 164 TCR beta chains. The sole available immune exposure information was CMV serostatus. In a later analysis, V- and J-gene trimming of beta chains associated with a DCLRE1C missense variant, replicated independently. Among CMV-associated TCR beta chains, most appeared HLA-restricted in a later analysis.

Looked up from germline, CDR1 is MDHEN and CDR2 is SYDVKM. This CDR3 has 15 residues. Trimming took 6 bases from V and 4 from J, leaving 18 bases between them. V gene TRBV28 combines with J gene TRBJ1-2; maybe TRBD1 (6 bases). This TCR came from a man aged 35 to 55 in good health and CMV-seropositive. Sequencing was performed on PBMCs. The CDR3 loop is CASSQTGQTVYGYTF. Here the CDR3 DNA reads TGTGCCAGCAGCCAAACCGGACAGACGGTCTATGGCTACACCTTC.